A single sample is the source of the 22 T cell receptor beta chains below, sequenced in a study of regulatory T cells (dated by TCRdb to 2016 to 2019). What these receptors recognize is not known. Results the study describes overall, beyond this receptor: Hydrophobic residues at CDR3 positions 6 and 7 were enriched in conventional CD4+ T cells from CD3G-deficient patients, which suggests more self-reactive specificities.

Library preparation employed the immunoSEQ multiplex PCR assay. In the multiplex PCR, 52 forward TRBV primers and 13 reverse TRBJ primers were used, and assay-based and computational corrections were applied for amplification bias. This is the immuneACCESS table as TCRdb keeps it, with only in-frame sequences that have V and J called. A part of the clones is gone; compared with another copy, unresolved V genes explain less than half, and the rest is unexplained. This sample comprises over 30,000 clones, over 90% of them detected only once. The ten largest clones represent around 0.98% of the sample. Specimen: conventional CD4+ T cells sorted from blood. The source is a child under 10 years old with CD3G deficiency.

J is TRBJ2-7 and V is TRBV11-2; TRBD2 aligns across 7 bases. The germline V gene encodes CDR1 SGHAT and CDR2 FQNNGV. V was clipped by 1 base and J by 6 bases; unmatched bases: 9. The CDR3 loop spans 15 amino acids. DNA for the CDR3: TGTGCCAGCAGCTTAGGCTCTCGGGGGGTTAGCGAGCAGTACTTC. Translated, it gives CASSLGSRGVSEQYF.

The rearrangement joins TRBV27 to TRBJ2-2, with TRBD1 identical over 7 bases. Trimming took 5 bases from V and 2 from J; bases not matched to a gene: 8. Germline CDR1 MNHEY, CDR2 SMNVEV (reference sequence). The CDR3 totals 16 residues. The DNA of the CDR3 is TGTGCCAGCAGTCGAAGGGGACAGCCTAACACCGGGGAGCTGTTTTTT. Translating gives CASSRRGQPNTGELFF.

The sample holds a few counts of this clone. V is TRBV6-1 and J is TRBJ2-4; no clear D. Germline values: CDR1 MNHNS, CDR2 SASEGT. V shed 4 bases and J shed 2 bases, with 6 bases lying between them. CDR3 length equals 13 residues. In nucleotides, the CDR3 is TGTGCCAGCAGTGTGGTGTCCAAAAACATTCAGTACTTC. Its protein product is CASSVVSKNIQYF.

CDR3 amino acids: CASSLILVGSSGANVLTF. The CDR3 DNA sequence: TGTGCCAGTAGTCTTATTCTTGTTGGCTCCTCTGGGGCCAACGTCCTGACTTTC. The chain is built from TRBV19 and TRBJ2-6, with D uncertain. From germline, CDR1 is LNHDA and CDR2 SQIVND (reference sequence). The CDR3 is 18 amino acids. Trimming removed 5 bases from V and 0 bases from J, with 17 bases in between.

This sequence joins TRBV28 and TRBJ2-7, with 9 bases matching TRBD1. With 7 bases clipped from V and 1 base from J, the junction kept 8 bases outside the gene matches. Germline V gene sequence: CDR1 MDHEN, CDR2 SYDVKM. This CDR3 has 15 residues. The CDR3 DNA sequence: TGTGCCAGCAAAGGCGGGGACAGGGCTTCCTACGAGCAGTACTTC. Translating it yields CASKGGDRASYEQYF.

This chain uses TRBV5-1 with TRBJ2-5; 10 nucleotides line up with TRBD1. Germline assignment: CDR1 SGHRS and CDR2 YFSETQ. V gave up 5 bases and J gave up 5 bases; unmatched junction bases: 6. The CDR3 consists of 14 residues. The CDR3 loop is CASSRQGAGETQYF. CDR3 coding DNA: TGCGCCAGCAGTAGACAGGGGGCAGGGGAGACCCAGTACTTC.

The chain joins TRBV28 to TRBJ2-3, with D unresolved. The CDR3 covers 13 residues. Trimming took 8 bases from V and 0 from J, leaving 9 bases between them. Germline CDR1 reads MDHEN; CDR2 reads SYDVKM. CDR3 nucleotide sequence: TGTGCCAGCGAAAGGGATAGCACAGATACGCAGTATTTT. It codes for CASERDSTDTQYF. The full variable domain, in which reference TRBV28 and TRBJ2-3 provide the parts outside the CDR3, is DVKVTQSSRYLVKRTGEKVFLECVQDMDHENMFWYRQDPGLGLRLIYFSYDVKMKEKGDIPEGYSVSREKKERFSLILESASTNQTSMYLCASERDSTDTQYFGPGTRLTVL.

The rearrangement links TRBV11-2 to TRBJ2-7; 7 nucleotides match TRBD1. CDR1 and CDR2 from the germline V gene are SGHAT and FQNNGV. J gave up 3 bases and V 2 bases, and 10 bases lay outside the gene matches. CDR3 size: 16 residues. In DNA form, the CDR3 reads TGTGCCAGCAGCTTAAACTTCGTGGGGACAGTCTACGAGCAGTACTTC. It translates to CASSLNFVGTVYEQYF.

The chain links TRBV5-1 to TRBJ2-7; TRBD2 matches 11 bases. Germline V CDR1 and CDR2: SGHRS, YFSETQ. The CDR3 consists of 14 residues. The V and J ends lost 2 bases and 6 bases, in that order; junction bases with no gene match: 4. The CDR3 sequence is CASSFTSGSGEQYF. CDR3 bases: TGCGCCAGCAGCTTCACTAGCGGGAGTGGCGAGCAGTACTTC.

The chain carries TRBV13 and TRBJ2-1; weak D call: TRBD1 (8 bases). The germline CDR1 and CDR2 sequences are PRHDT and FYEKMQ (reference sequence). CDR3 size: 15 residues. The V gene lost 3 bases and the J gene lost 7 bases, with 16 bases spanning the gap. CDR3 in amino acids: CASSFITGGGNEQFF. Written as DNA, the CDR3 is TGTGCCAGCAGCTTTATCACAGGGGGAGGGAATGAGCAGTTCTTC.

The V and J genes are TRBV6-1 and TRBJ1-2, with 8 bases identical to TRBD1. CDR1 is MNHNS, CDR2 SASEGT, per germline. V lost 4 bases and J lost 8; bases outside the gene matches: 6. The CDR3 is 13 amino acids. The CDR3 spells CASSADRVVGYTF. The CDR3 DNA reads as TGTGCCAGCAGTGCGGACAGGGTCGTCGGCTACACCTTC.

This chain connects TRBV18 to TRBJ2-5; D is possibly TRBD2 (5 bases). The CDR3 runs to 16 residues. Trimming pared 3 bases from V and 5 bases from J, leaving 19 bases between. CDR1 is KGHSH and CDR2 is LQKENI in the germline V gene. CDR3: CASSPDLRESGETQYF. DNA of the CDR3: TGTGCCAGCTCACCCGATCTGAGGGAAAGCGGCGAGACCCAGTACTTC.

V is TRBV28 and J is TRBJ1-1; D possibly corresponds to TRBD1 (5 bases). Germline V gene data show CDR1 as MDHEN and CDR2 as SYDVKM. The CDR3 runs 14 residues. The germline V and J ends were trimmed by 2 bases and 5 bases, with 12 bases remaining between them. The CDR3 nucleotides are TGTGCCAGCAGTTTAGACAGAAGAACGACTGAAGCTTTCTTT. Protein product: CASSLDRRTTEAFF.

The chain combines TRBV5-1 with TRBJ1-1, with 10 bases lining up with TRBD1. Germline CDR1 is SGHRS and CDR2 is YFSETQ. The CDR3 contains 14 residues. V gave up 6 bases and J gave up 5 bases; unmatched junction bases: 7. The CDR3 coding sequence is TGCGCCAGCACCTTTGGGGGACAGGGGACTGAAGCTTTCTTT. Its translation is CASTFGGQGTEAFF.

The chain joins TRBV28 to TRBJ2-1; 9 nucleotides match TRBD2. CDR3 length: 17 amino acids. The V segment lost 2 bases and the J segment 7 bases; nucleotides outside the gene matches: 12. The V gene's germline CDR1 is MDHEN and CDR2 SYDVKM. CDR3 in amino acids: CASSLKASGDFRNEQFF. DNA for the CDR3: TGTGCCAGCAGTTTAAAGGCTAGCGGGGACTTTAGGAATGAGCAGTTCTTC.

This clone was seen a single time. This chain joins TRBV7-8 and TRBJ2-7; TRBD1 agrees at 7 bases. CDR1 SGHVS and CDR2 FQNEAQ come from the germline V gene. Trimming cost V 2 bases and J 3 bases; bases outside gene matches: 1. The CDR3 covers 13 residues. CDR3 in DNA: TGTGCCAGCAGCTTAACAGGGGTCTACGAGCAGTACTTC. Its translation is CASSLTGVYEQYF.

The chain links TRBV28 to TRBJ1-2; perhaps TRBD1 as D (6 bases). The CDR3 length is 14 residues. Trimming pared 4 bases from V and 7 bases from J, leaving 16 bases between. The germline V gene has CDR1 MDHEN and CDR2 SYDVKM. In DNA form, the CDR3 reads TGTGCCAGCAGTTCTCTTCCTACAGGGTTTGGCTACACCTTC. Protein sequence: CASSSLPTGFGYTF.

A single count supports this clone. The chain links TRBV28 to TRBJ2-7; 10 bases fit TRBD1. CDR3 length: 16 amino acids. Trimming took 6 bases from V and 5 from J; bases not matched to a gene: 13. The germline CDR1 and CDR2 sequences are MDHEN and SYDVKM. CDR3 in amino acids: CASSLHFGQGGDEQYF. CDR3 nucleotide sequence: TGTGCCAGCAGCCTCCACTTCGGACAGGGGGGGGACGAGCAGTACTTC.

The V gene is TRBV6-6, the J gene TRBJ1-1, with D perhaps TRBD1 (5 bases). Trimming took 0 bases from V and 11 from J, leaving 10 bases between them. CDR1 and CDR2 from the germline V gene are MNHNY and SVGAGI (reference sequence). The CDR3 runs to 12 residues. The CDR3 here is CASSYSGERAFF. CDR3 nucleotide sequence: TGTGCCAGCAGTTACTCGGGGGAAAGGGCTTTCTTT.

Written as DNA, the CDR3 is TGTGCCAGCAGTTCCGCAAGAAACACTGAAGCTTTCTTT. Protein: CASSSARNTEAFF. The chain employs TRBV28 and TRBJ1-1; D uncertain. The V and J ends lost 4 bases and 2 bases respectively, with 8 bases between them. The CDR3 contains 13 residues. The germline CDR1 and CDR2 sequences are MDHEN and SYDVKM.

The V call is TRBV19, the J call TRBJ2-1, with 9 bases identical to TRBD1. The CDR3 is 15 amino acids. CDR1 is LNHDA, CDR2 SQIVND, per germline (reference sequence). V trimming: 4 bases; J trimming: 9 bases; junction bases outside the gene matches: 10. The DNA for the CDR3 is TGTGCCAGTAGTAAAACCGGGACAGGGTACGGTGAGCAGTTCTTC. As protein: CASSKTGTGYGEQFF.

This rearrangement joins TRBV5-1 to TRBJ2-7, with D possibly being TRBD1 or TRBD2 (6 bases each). Germline assignment: CDR1 SGHRS and CDR2 YFSETQ. The CDR3 is 18 amino acids. Trimming took 1 base from V and 6 from J, leaving 26 bases between them. The CDR3, as DNA: TGCGCCAGCAGCTTGCATGCCGGGGGCGGCCTCAGAAGTTCCGAGCAGTACTTC. It yields the protein CASSLHAGGGLRSSEQYF.